This T cell receptor beta chain was captured by sequencing in a study of control samples from healthy donors and cancer patients. Sequenced by immunoSEQ multiplex PCR; TCRdb stores in-frame clones only, minus some. The sample consists of fewer than 200,000 clones, 90% of them appearing once. The length of the CDR3 is 12 residues. The germline CDR1 and CDR2 sequences are KGHSH and LQKENI. V lost 6 bases and J lost 2, with 5 bases in between. The sample taken for sequencing was blood. The origin of this receptor is a woman aged 45 to 65 in good health. This chain joins TRBV18 and TRBJ2-1; D not certain. The DNA for the CDR3 is TGTGCCAGCTCCCCTACCTACAATGAGCAGTTCTTC. It is translated as CASSPTYNEQFF. Full variable domain (rest looked up from reference TRBV18 and TRBJ2-1): NAGVMQNPRHLVRRRGQEARLRCSPMKGHSHVYWYRQLPEEGLKFMVYLQKENIIDESGMPKERFSAEFPKEGPSILRIQQVVRGDSAAYFCASSPTYNEQFFGPGTRLTVL.